This entry concerns a single TCR beta chain. Its antigen remains unidentified. The sample comes from a study of Graves' ophthalmopathy and Graves' hyperthyroidism. Study observations and caveats: Most expanded thyroid clonotypes above 0.001 frequency also appeared in blood.

CDR1 and CDR2 (germline): MNHEY, SVGEGT. CDR3 length: 15 amino acids. Trimming stripped 0 bases from V and 0 bases from J, with 5 bases between. Ineligible for inclusion were patients with other autoimmune diseases, uncontrolled infections, pregnancy or lactation. Sampling more than 9 ml of fresh peripheral blood provided the PBMCs. The TCR beta CDR3 regions underwent amplification from RNA transcripts. Amplification began with first-round RT-PCR using HTBI primers, then second-round multiplex PCR was performed. TCRdb independently ran MiXCR on the multiplex PCR reads; one entry per CDR3 protein. The profile shows some 360,000 distinct CDR3 sequences, approximately 18% of them singletons.

The chain joins TRBV6-2 or TRBV6-3 to TRBJ2-2; tentatively, D is TRBD2 (5 bases). This TCR derives from an adult woman with stable Graves' hyperthyroidism. Sequencing was performed on peripheral blood. The DNA of the CDR3 is TGTGCCAGCAGTTACTCGACTACGAACACCGGGGAGCTGTTTTTT. Amino acids: CASSYSTTNTGELFF.